This TCR beta chain was sequenced for a study of T cell responses to AZD1222 COVID-19 vaccine. The germline V and J ends were trimmed by 3 bases and 5 bases, with 17 bases remaining between them. CDR1 DFQATT and CDR2 SNEGSKA come from the germline V gene (reference sequence). CDR3 length equals 14 residues. The table came from immunoSEQ multiplex PCR; TCRdb's copy has only in-frame clones and leaves some out. The sample holds roughly 76,000 clones, about nine tenths seen once. This chain links TRBV20-1 with TRBJ2-7; no definite D call. The TCR sequence derives from an adult in good health. This specimen consisted of peripheral blood, obtained on day 0 of AZD1222 vaccination. In DNA form, the CDR3 reads TGCAGTGCTAGTAAGAAGGAATTATACAACGAGCAGTACTTC. This gives the protein CSASKKELYNEQYF.